This T cell receptor (beta chain) comes out of a study of T cell responses to AZD1222 COVID-19 vaccine. Study conclusions and caveats: It was only after the peak T cell response that any repertoires were sampled.

This table comes from immunoSEQ multiplex PCR, and its TCRdb copy is limited to in-frame clones, with some not included. The sample lists roughly 100,000 clones, less than 90% occurring once. Germline V gene sequence: CDR1 MNHNY, CDR2 SVGAGI (reference sequence). The CDR3 is 13 amino acids. V shed 4 bases and J shed 4 bases, with 11 bases lying between them. Details on this clone: Its matching antigen is unknown.

The specimen was peripheral blood, collected on day 0 of AZD1222 vaccination. The TCR originated in an adult in good health. The rearrangement uses TRBV6-6 and TRBJ2-7; D gene ambiguous. This chain's CDR3 is CASSSRAQYEQYF. CDR3 bases: TGTGCCAGCAGTTCAAGGGCCCAGTACGAGCAGTACTTC.